The rows below give T cell receptor beta chains drawn from one sample of a study of control samples from healthy donors and cancer patients. Sequenced by immunoSEQ multiplex PCR; TCRdb stores in-frame clones only, minus some. Found here are about 150,000 clones, roughly 94% of them singletons; the top ten hold about 8.5%. Material: blood. The receptors originated from a woman aged 40-49 years in good health. Each CDR3 is given with its conserved first and last residue. Each record gives: J gene, clone size, V gene, D gene, CDR3 DNA, CDR3 protein. A D gene is named only where the DNA matches it firmly. Size values are once, few and many counts, or a class for expanded clones, and some rows have none.

TRBJ2-7,once,TRBV6-5,NA,TGTGCCAGCAGAACGCCTCAGACCAGATCCAACGAGCAGTACTTC,CASRTPQTRSNEQYF
TRBJ2-3,NA,TRBV5-1,TRBD2,TGCGCCAGCAGCTTAGTTTCTAGCGGGAGCGGCGCAGATACGCAGTATTTT,CASSLVSSGSGADTQYF
TRBJ2-1,NA,TRBV29-1,NA,TGCAGCGTTGGAATCTGGTTAAACTCCTACAATGAGCAGTTCTTC,CSVGIWLNSYNEQFF
TRBJ2-3,NA,TRBV19,TRBD1,TGTGCCAGTAGTATAGGGACAGGGTTCGGCACAGATACGCAGTATTTT,CASSIGTGFGTDTQYF
TRBJ1-2,NA,TRBV3-1/TRBV3-2,NA,TGTGCCAGCAGCCAAGGGGGTGGTGGCTACACCTTC,CASSQGGGGYTF
TRBJ1-2,NA,TRBV6-2/TRBV6-3,NA,TGTGCCAGCAGTTACCAGGGAGTTTTCTATGGCTACACCTTC,CASSYQGVFYGYTF
TRBJ2-2,once,TRBV5-1,NA,TGCGCCAGCAGCTTGTCCGGTAGCGGCACCGGGGAGCTGTTTTTT,CASSLSGSGTGELFF
TRBJ2-3,NA,TRBV6-1,TRBD2,TGTGCCAGCAGTGAAGGGGGGACTAGCGGCGGTGGCACAGATACGCAGTATTTT,CASSEGGTSGGGTDTQYF
TRBJ2-4,NA,TRBV19,NA,TGTGCCAGTAGTCTCCCGTTTCTAAACATTCAGTACTTC,CASSLPFLNIQYF
TRBJ2-1,NA,TRBV9,NA,TGTGCCAGCAGCGTAGCGGGAGTACCGGGAGAGCAGTTCTTC,CASSVAGVPGEQFF
TRBJ1-1,NA,TRBV5-1,NA,TGCGCCAGCAGCTTGGGTGGGGTGGGTGACACTGAAGCTTTCTTT,CASSLGGVGDTEAFF
TRBJ2-1,NA,TRBV5-5,TRBD1,TGTGCCAGCAGCTTGGAGGGACAGGGGGCGGGCGAGCAGTTCTTC,CASSLEGQGAGEQFF
TRBJ1-1,NA,TRBV4-3,NA,TGCGCCAGCAGCCAAGACGAGGGGATGAACACTGAAGCTTTCTTT,CASSQDEGMNTEAFF
TRBJ1-3,NA,TRBV11-2,NA,TGTGCCAGCAGCATTATACAGGTTTTCTCTGGAAACACCATATATTTT,CASSIIQVFSGNTIYF
TRBJ2-5,NA,TRBV5-4,TRBD1,TGTGCCAGCAGCCCTGCTAGCCCCGGGACAGGGGGCTTAAGGACCCAGTACTTC,CASSPASPGTGGLRTQYF
TRBJ2-1,NA,TRBV9,NA,TGTGCCAGCAGCGTAGCGGGGAGCCCCTACAATGAGCAGTTCTTC,CASSVAGSPYNEQFF
TRBJ1-5,NA,TRBV10-3,NA,TGTGCCATCAGTGGGACACTCACGGGCAATCAGCCCCAGCATTTT,CAISGTLTGNQPQHF
TRBJ2-5,NA,TRBV19,TRBD2,TGTGCCAGTAGTATGGGGGGGGTCCAAGAGACCCAGTACTTC,CASSMGGVQETQYF
TRBJ1-3,NA,TRBV4-3,NA,TGCGCCAGCAGCCAAGAGACTGCCGCCCTCCTCTCTGGAAACACCATATATTTT,CASSQETAALLSGNTIYF
TRBJ2-1,once,TRBV7-2,TRBD2,TGTGCCAGCAGGGGGACTAGCGAACGGGGGTCCTACAATGAGCAGTTCTTC,CASRGTSERGSYNEQFF
TRBJ1-1,NA,TRBV7-9,NA,TGTGCCAGCAGCTCCGAGGACAGGAACACTGAAGCTTTCTTT,CASSSEDRNTEAFF
TRBJ1-4,NA,TRBV4-2,TRBD1,TGTGCCAGCAGCCCCCGGGACAGGGGGAGTCCTGAAAAACTGTTTTTT,CASSPRDRGSPEKLFF
TRBJ2-2,once,TRBV2,NA,TGTGCCAGCAGTGAACTTGGGACCGGGGAGCTGTTTTTT,CASSELGTGELFF
TRBJ2-2,NA,TRBV9,TRBD2,TGTGCCAGCAGCTTCGCGGGGGGCATTACCGGGGAGCTGTTTTTT,CASSFAGGITGELFF
TRBJ1-2,NA,TRBV30,TRBD1,TGTGCCTGGAGTATCCAGGGACAGGGGGCCGGCTACACCTTC,CAWSIQGQGAGYTF
TRBJ2-7,once,TRBV9,NA,TGTGCCAGCAGCTCAGACCCCGCCTACGAGCAGTACTTC,CASSSDPAYEQYF
TRBJ2-3,NA,TRBV5-1,TRBD2,TGCGCCAGCAGCTTGGAAGCTAGCGGGAGGGCCGGCACAGATACGCAGTATTTT,CASSLEASGRAGTDTQYF
TRBJ1-1,NA,TRBV25-1,NA,TGTGCCAGCAGAGAGACAGGTTTCATGAACACTGAAGCTTTCTTT,CASRETGFMNTEAFF
TRBJ1-6,NA,TRBV5-3,TRBD1,TGTGCCAGAAGCAAGCCGGGACAGGGGTGTTCACCCCTCCACTTT,CARSKPGQGCSPLHF
TRBJ2-3,NA,TRBV5-1,NA,TGCGCCAGCAGCGTAACAGGGCGGGATACGCAGTATTTT,CASSVTGRDTQYF